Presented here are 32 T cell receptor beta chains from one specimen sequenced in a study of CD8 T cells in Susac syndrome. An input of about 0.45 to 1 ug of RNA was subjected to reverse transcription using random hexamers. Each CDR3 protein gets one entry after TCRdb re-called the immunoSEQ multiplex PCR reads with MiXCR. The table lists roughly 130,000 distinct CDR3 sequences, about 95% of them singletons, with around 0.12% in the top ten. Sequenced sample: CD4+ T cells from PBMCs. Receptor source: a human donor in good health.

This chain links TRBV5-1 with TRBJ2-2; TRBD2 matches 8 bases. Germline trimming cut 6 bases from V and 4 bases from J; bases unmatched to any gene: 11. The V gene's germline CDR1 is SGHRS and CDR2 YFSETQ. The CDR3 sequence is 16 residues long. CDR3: CASNPRASGFTGELFF. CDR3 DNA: TGCGCCAGCAACCCCCGGGCTAGCGGGTTCACCGGGGAGCTGTTTTTT.

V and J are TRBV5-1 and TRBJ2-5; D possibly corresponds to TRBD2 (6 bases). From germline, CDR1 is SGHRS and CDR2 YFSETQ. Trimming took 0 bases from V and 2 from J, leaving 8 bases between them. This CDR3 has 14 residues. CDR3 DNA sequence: TGCGCCAGCAGCTTGGCGGAGGGGCAAGAGACCCAGTACTTC. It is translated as CASSLAEGQETQYF.

CDR3 DNA: TGCAGCGTTAAACAGGGACGGGACACTGAAGCTTTCTTT. Translated: CSVKQGRDTEAFF. J is TRBJ1-1 and V is TRBV29-1; tentative D call: TRBD1 (6 bases). Germline loops: CDR1 SQVTM, CDR2 ANQGSEA. Trimming removed 5 bases from V and 3 bases from J, with 13 bases in between. This CDR3 contains 13 residues. Full variable domain (rest looked up from reference TRBV29-1 and TRBJ1-1): SAVISQKPSRDICQRGTSLTIQCQVDSQVTMMFWYRQQPGQSLTLIATANQGSEATYESGFVIDKFPISRPNLTFSTLTVSNMSPEDSSIYLCSVKQGRDTEAFFGQGTRLTVV.

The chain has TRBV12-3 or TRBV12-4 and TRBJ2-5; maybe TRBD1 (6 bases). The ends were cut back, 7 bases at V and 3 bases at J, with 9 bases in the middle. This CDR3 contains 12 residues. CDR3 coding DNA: TGTGCCAGCACCCGGACAGAAGAGACCCAGTACTTC. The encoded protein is CASTRTEETQYF.

The CDR3 loop reads CAGDRVGANVLTF. In DNA form, the CDR3 reads TGTGCCGGCGACAGGGTCGGGGCCAACGTCCTGACTTTC. This chain joins TRBV30 and TRBJ2-6; TRBD1 agrees at 7 bases. Germline CDR1 reads GTSNPN; CDR2 reads SVGIG (reference sequence). The CDR3 is 13 residues long. Germline trimming cut 8 bases from V and 4 bases from J; bases unmatched to any gene: 5.

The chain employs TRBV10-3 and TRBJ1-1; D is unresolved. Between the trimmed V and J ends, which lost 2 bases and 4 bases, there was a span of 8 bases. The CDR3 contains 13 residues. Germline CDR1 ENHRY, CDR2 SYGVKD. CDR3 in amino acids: CAISEGLRTEAFF. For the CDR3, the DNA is TGTGCCATCAGTGAGGGACTCCGCACTGAAGCTTTCTTT.

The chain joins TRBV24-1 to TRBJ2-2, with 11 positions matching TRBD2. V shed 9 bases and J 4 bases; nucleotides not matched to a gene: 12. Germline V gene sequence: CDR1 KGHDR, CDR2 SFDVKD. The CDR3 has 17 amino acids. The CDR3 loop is CATSSPTSGRGTGELFF. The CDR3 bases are TGTGCCACCTCCAGTCCCACTAGCGGGAGAGGCACCGGGGAGCTGTTTTTT.

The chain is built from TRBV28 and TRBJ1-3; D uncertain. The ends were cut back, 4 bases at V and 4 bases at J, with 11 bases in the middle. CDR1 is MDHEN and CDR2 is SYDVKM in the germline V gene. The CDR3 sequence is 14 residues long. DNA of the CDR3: TGTGCCAGCAGTTCCCGGGGTACCGGAAACACCATATATTTT. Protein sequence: CASSSRGTGNTIYF.

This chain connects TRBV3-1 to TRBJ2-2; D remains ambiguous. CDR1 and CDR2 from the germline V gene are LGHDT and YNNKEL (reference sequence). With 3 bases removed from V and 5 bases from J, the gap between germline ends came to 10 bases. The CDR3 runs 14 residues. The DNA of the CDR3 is TGTGCCAGCAGCCAGGGTACGGTGACCGGGGAGCTGTTTTTT. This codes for CASSQGTVTGELFF.

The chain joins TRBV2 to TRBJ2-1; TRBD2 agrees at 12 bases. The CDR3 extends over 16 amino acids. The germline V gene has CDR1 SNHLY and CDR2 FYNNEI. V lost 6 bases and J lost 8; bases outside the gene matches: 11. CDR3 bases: TGTGCCAGCAGCTATGGACTAGCGGGGTGGCGGCATGAGCAGTTCTTC. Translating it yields CASSYGLAGWRHEQFF.

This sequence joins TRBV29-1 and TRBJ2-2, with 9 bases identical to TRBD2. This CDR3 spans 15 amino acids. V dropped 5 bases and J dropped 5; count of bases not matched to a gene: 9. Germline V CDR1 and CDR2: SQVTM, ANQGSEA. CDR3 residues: CSVRAGGPRTGELFF. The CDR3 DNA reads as TGCAGCGTTCGGGCGGGAGGGCCGCGGACCGGGGAGCTGTTTTTT.

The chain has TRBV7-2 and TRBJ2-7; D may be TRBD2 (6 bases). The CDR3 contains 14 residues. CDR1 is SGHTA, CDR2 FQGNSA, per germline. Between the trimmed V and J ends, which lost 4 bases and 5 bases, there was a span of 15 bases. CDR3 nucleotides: TGTGCCAGCAGCTGGGGGAGGAGTCCCCACGAGCAGTACTTC. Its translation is CASSWGRSPHEQYF.

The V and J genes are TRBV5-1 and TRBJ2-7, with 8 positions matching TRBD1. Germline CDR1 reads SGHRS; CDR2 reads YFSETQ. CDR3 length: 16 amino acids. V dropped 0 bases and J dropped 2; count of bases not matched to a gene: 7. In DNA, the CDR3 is TGCGCCAGCAGCTTGGGGACAGGGCGACTCCCCTACGAGCAGTACTTC. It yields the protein CASSLGTGRLPYEQYF. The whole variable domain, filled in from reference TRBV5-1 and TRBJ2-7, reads KAGVTQTPRYLIKTRGQQVTLSCSPISGHRSVSWYQQTPGQGLQFLFEYFSETQRNKGNFPGRFSGRQFSNSRSEMNVSTLELGDSALYLCASSLGTGRLPYEQYFGPGTRLTVT.

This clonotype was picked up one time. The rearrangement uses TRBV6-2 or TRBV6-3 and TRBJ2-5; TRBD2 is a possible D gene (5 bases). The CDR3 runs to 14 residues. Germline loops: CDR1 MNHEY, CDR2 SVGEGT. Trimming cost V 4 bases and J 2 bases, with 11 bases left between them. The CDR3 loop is CASSSRGLQETQYF. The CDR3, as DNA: TGTGCCAGCAGTTCGAGAGGGTTACAAGAGACCCAGTACTTC.

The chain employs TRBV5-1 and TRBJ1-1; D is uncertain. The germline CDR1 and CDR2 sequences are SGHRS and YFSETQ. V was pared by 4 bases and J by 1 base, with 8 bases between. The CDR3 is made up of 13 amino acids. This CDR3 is CASSPDSNTEAFF. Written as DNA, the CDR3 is TGCGCCAGCAGCCCGGACTCGAACACTGAAGCTTTCTTT.

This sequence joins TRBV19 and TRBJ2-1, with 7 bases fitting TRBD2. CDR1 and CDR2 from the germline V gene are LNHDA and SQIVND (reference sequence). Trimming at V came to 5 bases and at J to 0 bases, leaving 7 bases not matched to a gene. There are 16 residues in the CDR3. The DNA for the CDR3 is TGTGCCAGTAGTCCGCGGACGGGGGGCTCCTACAATGAGCAGTTCTTC. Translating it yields CASSPRTGGSYNEQFF.

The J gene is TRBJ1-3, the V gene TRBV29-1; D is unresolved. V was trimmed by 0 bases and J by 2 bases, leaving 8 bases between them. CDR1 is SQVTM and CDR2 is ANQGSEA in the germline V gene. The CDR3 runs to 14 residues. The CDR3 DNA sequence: TGCAGCGTTGAAGAGGGATTTACTGGAAACACCATATATTTT. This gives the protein CSVEEGFTGNTIYF.

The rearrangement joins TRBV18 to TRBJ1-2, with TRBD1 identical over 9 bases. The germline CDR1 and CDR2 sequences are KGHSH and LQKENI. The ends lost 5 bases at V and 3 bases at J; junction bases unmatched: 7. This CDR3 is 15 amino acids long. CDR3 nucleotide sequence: TGTGCCAGCTCAGCCCCGGGACAGGGTTACTATGGCTACACCTTC. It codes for CASSAPGQGYYGYTF.

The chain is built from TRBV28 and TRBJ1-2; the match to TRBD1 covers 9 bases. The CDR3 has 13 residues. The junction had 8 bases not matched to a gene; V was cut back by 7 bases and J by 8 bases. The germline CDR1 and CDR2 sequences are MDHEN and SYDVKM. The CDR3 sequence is CASMMGQGGGYTF. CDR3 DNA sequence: TGTGCCAGCATGATGGGACAGGGTGGCGGCTACACCTTC.

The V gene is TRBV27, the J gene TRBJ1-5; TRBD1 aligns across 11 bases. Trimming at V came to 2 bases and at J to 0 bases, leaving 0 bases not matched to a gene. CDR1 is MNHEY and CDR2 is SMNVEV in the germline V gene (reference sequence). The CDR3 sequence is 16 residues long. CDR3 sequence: CASSLGQGASNQPQHF. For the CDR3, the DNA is TGTGCCAGCAGTTTAGGACAGGGGGCTAGCAATCAGCCCCAGCATTTT.

DNA of the CDR3: TGTGCCAGCAGTCGATGGGACAGGGGAAACACCATATATTTT. This sequence encodes CASSRWDRGNTIYF. V usage is TRBV25-1 and J usage is TRBJ1-3; 8 bases fit TRBD1. The germline V gene encodes CDR1 MGHDK and CDR2 SYGVNS. V dropped 5 bases and J dropped 4; count of bases not matched to a gene: 4. This CDR3 is built from 14 residues.

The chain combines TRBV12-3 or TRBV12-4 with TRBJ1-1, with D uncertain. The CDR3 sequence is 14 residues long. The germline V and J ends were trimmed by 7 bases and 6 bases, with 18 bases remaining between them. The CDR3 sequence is CASTQTPGRSEAFF. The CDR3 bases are TGTGCCAGCACCCAGACCCCGGGGAGGTCTGAAGCTTTCTTT.

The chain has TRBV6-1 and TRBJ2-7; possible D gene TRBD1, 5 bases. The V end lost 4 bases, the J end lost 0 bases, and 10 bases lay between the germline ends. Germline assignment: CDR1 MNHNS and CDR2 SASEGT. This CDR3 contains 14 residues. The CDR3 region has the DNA TGTGCCAGCAGTGCCCAGGGTGCCTCCTACGAGCAGTACTTC. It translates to CASSAQGASYEQYF.

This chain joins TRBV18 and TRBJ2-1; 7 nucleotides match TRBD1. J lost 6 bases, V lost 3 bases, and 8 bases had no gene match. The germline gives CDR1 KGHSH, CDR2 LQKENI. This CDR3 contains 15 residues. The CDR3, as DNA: TGTGCCAGCTCACCCTTCTCGGCAGGGGGCAATGAGCAGTTCTTC. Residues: CASSPFSAGGNEQFF.

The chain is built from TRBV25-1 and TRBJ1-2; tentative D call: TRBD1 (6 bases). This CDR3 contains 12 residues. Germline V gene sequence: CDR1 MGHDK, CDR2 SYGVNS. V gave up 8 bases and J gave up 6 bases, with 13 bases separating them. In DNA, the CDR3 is TGTGCCAGCTCTACAGGGTTTAATGGCTACACCTTC. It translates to CASSTGFNGYTF.

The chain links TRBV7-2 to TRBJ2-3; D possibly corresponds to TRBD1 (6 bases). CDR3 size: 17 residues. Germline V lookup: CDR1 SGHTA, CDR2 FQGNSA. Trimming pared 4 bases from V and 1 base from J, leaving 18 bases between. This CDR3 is CASSSDSRYYRTDTQYF. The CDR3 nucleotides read TGTGCCAGCAGCTCGGACAGCCGTTATTATCGCACAGATACGCAGTATTTT.

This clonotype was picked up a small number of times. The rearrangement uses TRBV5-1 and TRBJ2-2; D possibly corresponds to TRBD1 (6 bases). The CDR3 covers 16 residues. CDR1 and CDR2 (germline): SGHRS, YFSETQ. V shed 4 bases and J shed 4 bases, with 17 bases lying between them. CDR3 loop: CASSLSTGSGTGELFF. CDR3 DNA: TGCGCCAGCAGCCTATCGACAGGTAGTGGCACCGGGGAGCTGTTTTTT.

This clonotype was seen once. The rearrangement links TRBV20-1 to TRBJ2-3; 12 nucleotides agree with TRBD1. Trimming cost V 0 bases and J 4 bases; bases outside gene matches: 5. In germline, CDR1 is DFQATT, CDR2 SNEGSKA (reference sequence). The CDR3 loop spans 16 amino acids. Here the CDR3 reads CSARDYGTGGPDTQYF. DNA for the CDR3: TGCAGTGCTAGAGACTACGGGACAGGGGGCCCAGATACGCAGTATTTT.

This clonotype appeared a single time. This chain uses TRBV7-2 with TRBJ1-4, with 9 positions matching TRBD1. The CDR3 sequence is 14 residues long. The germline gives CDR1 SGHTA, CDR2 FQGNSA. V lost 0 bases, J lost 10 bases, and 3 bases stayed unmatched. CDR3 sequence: CASSLAGTGRKLFF. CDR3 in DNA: TGTGCCAGCAGCTTAGCTGGGACAGGGAGAAAACTGTTTTTT.

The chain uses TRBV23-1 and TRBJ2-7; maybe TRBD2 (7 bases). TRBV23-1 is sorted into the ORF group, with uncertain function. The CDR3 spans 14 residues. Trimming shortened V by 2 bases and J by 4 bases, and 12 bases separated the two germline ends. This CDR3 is CASSQGGGGYEQYF. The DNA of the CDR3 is TGCGCCAGCAGTCAAGGGGGAGGGGGTTACGAGCAGTACTTC.

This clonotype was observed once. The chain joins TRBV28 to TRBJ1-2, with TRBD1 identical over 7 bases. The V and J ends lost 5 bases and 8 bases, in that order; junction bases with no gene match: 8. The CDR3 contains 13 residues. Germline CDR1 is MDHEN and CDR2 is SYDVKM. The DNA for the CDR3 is TGTGCCAGCAGTATTACAGGGGTATACGGCTACACCTTC. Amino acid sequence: CASSITGVYGYTF.

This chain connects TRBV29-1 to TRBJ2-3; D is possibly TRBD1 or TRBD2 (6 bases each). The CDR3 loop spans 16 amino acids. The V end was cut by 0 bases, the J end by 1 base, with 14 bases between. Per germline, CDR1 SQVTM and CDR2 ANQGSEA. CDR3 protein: CSVEDLPGAGTDTQYF. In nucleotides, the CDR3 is TGCAGCGTTGAAGATCTCCCGGGGGCAGGCACAGATACGCAGTATTTT.